This entry describes one T cell receptor (beta chain). Its antigen is currently unknown. Distinct nucleotide sequences in the sample also encode this CDR3. This sample is part of a study of T cell repertoires in ileal Crohn's disease. The study, taken as a whole, reports: Compared with CD4 T cells, sorted CD8 cells carried more expanded clones.

Only in-frame clones appear in the TCRdb table, and some are missing; sequencing was by immunoSEQ multiplex PCR. The top ten clones hold roughly 13% of a sample with roughly 8,400 clones, around 82% of them seen once. The germline V gene encodes CDR1 MNHEY and CDR2 SMNVEV (reference sequence). This CDR3 contains 14 residues. The ends were cut back, 3 bases at V and 3 bases at J, with 12 bases in the middle. The origin of this receptor is an adult with Crohn's disease. The sequenced sample was ileal tissue. This rearrangement joins TRBV27 to TRBJ2-7; D is perhaps TRBD1 (5 bases). The DNA for the CDR3 is TGTGCCAGCAGTTTGCAAGGGGCCAACTACGAGCAGTACTTC. Amino acid sequence: CASSLQGANYEQYF.